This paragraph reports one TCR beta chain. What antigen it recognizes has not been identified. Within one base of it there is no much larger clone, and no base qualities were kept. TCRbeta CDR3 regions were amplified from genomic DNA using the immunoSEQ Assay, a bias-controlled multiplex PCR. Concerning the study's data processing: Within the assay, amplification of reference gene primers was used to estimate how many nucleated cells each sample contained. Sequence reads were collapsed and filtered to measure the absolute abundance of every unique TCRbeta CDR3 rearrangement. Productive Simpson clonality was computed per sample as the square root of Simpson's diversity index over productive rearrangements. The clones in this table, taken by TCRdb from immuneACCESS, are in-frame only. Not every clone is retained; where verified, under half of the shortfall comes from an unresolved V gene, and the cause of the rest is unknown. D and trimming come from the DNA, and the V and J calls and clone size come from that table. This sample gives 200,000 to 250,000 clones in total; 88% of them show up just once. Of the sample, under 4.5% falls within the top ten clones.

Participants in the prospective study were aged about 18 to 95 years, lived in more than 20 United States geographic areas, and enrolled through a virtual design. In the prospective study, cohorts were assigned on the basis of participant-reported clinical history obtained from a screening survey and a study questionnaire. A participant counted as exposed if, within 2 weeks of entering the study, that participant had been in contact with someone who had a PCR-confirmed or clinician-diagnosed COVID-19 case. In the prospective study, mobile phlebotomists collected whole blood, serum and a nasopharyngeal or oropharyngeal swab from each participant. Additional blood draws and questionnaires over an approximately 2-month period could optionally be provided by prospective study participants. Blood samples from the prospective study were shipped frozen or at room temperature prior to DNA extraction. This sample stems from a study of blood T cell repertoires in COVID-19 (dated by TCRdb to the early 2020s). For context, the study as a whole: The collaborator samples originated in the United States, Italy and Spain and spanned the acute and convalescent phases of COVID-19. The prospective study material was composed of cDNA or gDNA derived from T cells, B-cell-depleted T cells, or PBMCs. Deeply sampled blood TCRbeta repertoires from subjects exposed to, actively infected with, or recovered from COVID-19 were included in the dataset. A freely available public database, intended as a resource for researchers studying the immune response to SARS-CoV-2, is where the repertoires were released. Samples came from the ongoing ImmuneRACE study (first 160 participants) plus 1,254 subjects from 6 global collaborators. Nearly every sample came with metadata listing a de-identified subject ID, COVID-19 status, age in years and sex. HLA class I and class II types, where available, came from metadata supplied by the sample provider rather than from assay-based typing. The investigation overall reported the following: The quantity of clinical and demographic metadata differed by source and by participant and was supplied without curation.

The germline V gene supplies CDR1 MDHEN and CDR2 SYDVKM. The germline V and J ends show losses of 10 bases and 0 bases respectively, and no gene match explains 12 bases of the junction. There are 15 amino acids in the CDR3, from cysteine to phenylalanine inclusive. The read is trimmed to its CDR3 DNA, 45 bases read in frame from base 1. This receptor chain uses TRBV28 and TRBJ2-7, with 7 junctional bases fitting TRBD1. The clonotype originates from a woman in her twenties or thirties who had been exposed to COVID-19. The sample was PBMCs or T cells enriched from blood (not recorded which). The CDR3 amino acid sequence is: CATKAPTGLSYEQYF. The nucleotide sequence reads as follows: TGTGCCACCAAAGCACCGACAGGGCTCTCCTACGAGCAGTACTTC.